A single sample gave rise to the 22 T cell receptor beta chains below, sequenced in a study of blood T cell repertoires in COVID-19. TCRdb's table, derived via immunoSEQ multiplex PCR, lists solely in-frame clones and lacks some. This sample has about 290,000 clones, with 70% to 90% found just once. The specimen was peripheral blood. The receptors stem from a woman aged 50 to 60 with active or convalescent COVID-19.

The chain links TRBV15 to TRBJ1-1, with no clear D. From germline, CDR1 is LNHNV and CDR2 YYDKDF (reference sequence). With 3 bases removed from V and 3 bases from J, the gap between germline ends came to 5 bases. CDR3 length: 12 residues. In DNA, the CDR3 is TGTGCCACCAGCAGCCCGTACACTGAAGCTTTCTTT. Translated, it gives CATSSPYTEAFF.

V gene TRBV14 combines with J gene TRBJ2-1; TRBD2 is a possible D gene (6 bases). The CDR3 sequence is 16 residues long. Looked up from germline, CDR1 is SGHDN and CDR2 is FVKESK. V lost 0 bases to trimming and J lost 4 bases, with 13 bases between them. Here the CDR3 reads CASSQEGGRPYNEQFF. The CDR3 coding sequence is TGTGCCAGCAGCCAAGAAGGAGGGAGACCGTACAATGAGCAGTTCTTC.

The CDR3 is CASSLRRQGAREQFF. CDR3 nucleotides: TGTGCCAGCAGTTTACGCCGACAGGGGGCTAGGGAGCAGTTCTTC. The V call is TRBV27, the J call TRBJ2-1, with TRBD1 matching over 10 bases. CDR3 length equals 15 residues. Germline V gene sequence: CDR1 MNHEY, CDR2 SMNVEV (reference sequence). V was clipped by 2 bases and J by 10 bases; unmatched bases: 8.

Only one count was recorded for this clone. The CDR3 region is CASSLGSFEAFF. The CDR3 nucleotides read TGTGCCAGCAGCTTGGGCAGTTTTGAAGCTTTCTTT. The V call is TRBV7-9, the J call TRBJ1-1; D unresolved. The CDR3 sequence is 12 residues long. Germline V gene data show CDR1 as SEHNR and CDR2 as FQNEAQ (reference sequence). Trimming stripped 3 bases from V and 7 bases from J, with 9 bases between.

V usage is TRBV5-1 and J usage is TRBJ1-6, with D possibly matching TRBD1 (5 bases). This CDR3 has 15 amino acids. V shed 4 bases and J shed 9 bases, with 17 bases lying between them. Per the germline V gene, CDR1 is SGHRS and CDR2 is YFSETQ. DNA for the CDR3: TGCGCCAGCAGCCCTGATCCCAGGGATGGTTCACCCCTCCACTTT. It codes for CASSPDPRDGSPLHF. The full variable domain, its missing parts supplied by reference TRBV5-1 and TRBJ1-6, is KAGVTQTPRYLIKTRGQQVTLSCSPISGHRSVSWYQQTPGQGLQFLFEYFSETQRNKGNFPGRFSGRQFSNSRSEMNVSTLELGDSALYLCASSPDPRDGSPLHFGNGTRLTVT.

V and J are TRBV11-2 and TRBJ2-7, with TRBD2 matching over 13 bases. The V segment lost 5 bases and the J segment 2 bases; nucleotides outside the gene matches: 9. Germline assignment: CDR1 SGHAT and CDR2 FQNNGV. There are 17 residues in the CDR3. In DNA, the CDR3 is TGTGCCAGCAGCACATACAGGACTAGCGGGAGTCCCTACGAGCAGTACTTC. It encodes CASSTYRTSGSPYEQYF.

The V and J genes are TRBV5-1 and TRBJ1-1; a possible D gene is TRBD1 (6 bases). V lost 7 bases and J lost 2, with 15 bases in between. The germline gives CDR1 SGHRS, CDR2 YFSETQ. CDR3 length: 14 amino acids. The CDR3 DNA is TGCGCCAGCCGGTTCACAGGGTCTAACACTGAAGCTTTCTTT. This gives the protein CASRFTGSNTEAFF.

The chain has TRBV7-6 and TRBJ2-7, with TRBD2 matching 8 bases. With 2 bases clipped from V and 4 bases from J, the junction kept 4 bases outside the gene matches. CDR3 size: 14 residues. CDR1 is SGHVS and CDR2 is FNYEAQ in the germline V gene. CDR3 sequence reads: CASSLMLAGYEQYF. The CDR3 DNA is TGTGCCAGCAGCTTAATGCTAGCGGGTTACGAGCAGTACTTC.

This rearrangement joins TRBV7-9 to TRBJ2-1, with 7 nucleotides matching TRBD1. The germline V gene has CDR1 SEHNR and CDR2 FQNEAQ (reference sequence). Trimming removed 5 bases from V and 7 bases from J; junction bases left unmatched: 2. This CDR3 has 12 residues. Here the CDR3 DNA reads TGTGCCAGCAGCCGACAGGGTAATGAGCAGTTCTTC. Translated, it gives CASSRQGNEQFF.

V usage is TRBV3-1 (or the pseudogene TRBV3-2) and J usage is TRBJ1-2; 8 positions match TRBD1. CDR3 length: 18 amino acids. The J segment lost 3 bases and the V segment lost 0 bases, leaving 12 bases of the junction unmatched. The germline gives CDR1 LGHDT, CDR2 YNNKEL (reference sequence). CDR3 protein: CASSQDLGRGQLHYGYTF. CDR3 sequence (DNA): TGTGCCAGCAGCCAAGATCTGGGCAGGGGGCAGCTTCACTATGGCTACACCTTC.

The chain recombines TRBV5-6 with TRBJ2-2; D remains unclear. V was shortened by 3 bases and J by 6 bases, with 9 bases between the two germline ends. The germline V gene encodes CDR1 SGHDT and CDR2 YYEEEE. The CDR3 loop spans 13 amino acids. The CDR3 sequence is CASSSVGPGELFF. As DNA, the CDR3 is TGTGCCAGCAGCTCCGTTGGCCCCGGGGAGCTGTTTTTT.

V is TRBV6-5 and J is TRBJ2-7, with D tentatively TRBD1 (5 bases). The CDR3 is 13 amino acids. Germline V gene lookup returns CDR1 MNHEY and CDR2 SVGAGI. The V end was cut by 6 bases, the J end by 0 bases, with 9 bases between. The CDR3 sequence: CASRAGSSYEQYF. The CDR3 DNA is TGTGCCAGCAGGGCAGGGTCCTCCTACGAGCAGTACTTC.

This clone was recorded only once. V is TRBV5-1 and J is TRBJ2-7; 7 bases agree with TRBD2. This CDR3 region has 16 residues. V lost 4 bases and J lost 1; bases outside the gene matches: 11. The germline V gene encodes CDR1 SGHRS and CDR2 YFSETQ. The DNA for the CDR3 is TGCGCCAGCAGCCAGAGGGCTAGCGGCTTGTCCTACGAGCAGTACTTC. Its translation is CASSQRASGLSYEQYF. The full variable domain, in which reference TRBV5-1 and TRBJ2-7 provide the parts outside the CDR3, is KAGVTQTPRYLIKTRGQQVTLSCSPISGHRSVSWYQQTPGQGLQFLFEYFSETQRNKGNFPGRFSGRQFSNSRSEMNVSTLELGDSALYLCASSQRASGLSYEQYFGPGTRLTVT.

The chain combines TRBV6-5 with TRBJ2-1; 14 nucleotides line up with TRBD2. The CDR3 runs 15 residues. The germline V gene has CDR1 MNHEY and CDR2 SVGAGI. Trimming took 8 bases from V and 7 from J; bases not matched to a gene: 7. The DNA for the CDR3 is TGTGCCAGCCGCTGGACTAGCGGGAGGATAAATGAGCAGTTCTTC. Translated, it gives CASRWTSGRINEQFF.

The chain is built from TRBV21-1 and TRBJ2-1; no DNA check was done on the table's D call, TRBD1. TRBV21-1 is annotated as a pseudogene. CDR3 size: 15 residues. CDR3 sequence (DNA): TGTGCCAGCAGCTCCTCCGGGACAGGGGGAAATGAGCAGTTCTTC. Protein sequence: CASSSSGTGGNEQFF.

The V and J genes are TRBV5-1 and TRBJ1-1; 10 bases are a match to TRBD1. V lost 3 bases to trimming and J lost 5 bases; unmatched junction nucleotides: 7. This CDR3 is 15 amino acids long. The germline V gene encodes CDR1 SGHRS and CDR2 YFSETQ. The CDR3 DNA reads as TGCGCCAGCAGCTCCAGCTGGACAGGGGGGACTGAAGCTTTCTTT. It specifies CASSSSWTGGTEAFF.

The chain combines TRBV7-9 with TRBJ1-4, with 7 bases identical to TRBD1. V lost 5 bases and J lost 8; bases outside the gene matches: 8. CDR3 length equals 14 residues. Looked up from germline, CDR1 is SEHNR and CDR2 is FQNEAQ (reference sequence). The CDR3 DNA reads as TGTGCCAGCAGCCCGACAGGGTGGGACGAAAAACTGTTTTTT. The encoded protein is CASSPTGWDEKLFF.

CDR3 region: CASSFPPDSKNQETQYF. As DNA, the CDR3 is TGTGCCAGCAGCTTCCCACCTGATAGCAAGAACCAAGAGACCCAGTACTTC. The chain couples TRBV5-5 to TRBJ2-5; D ambiguous. This CDR3 comprises 17 residues. CDR1 is SGHKS, CDR2 YYEKEE, per germline (reference sequence). V was cut by 2 bases and J by 0 bases, with 17 bases left in between.

The chain is built from TRBV10-3 and TRBJ2-2, with TRBD2 matching over 8 bases. V shed 3 bases and J 2 bases; nucleotides not matched to a gene: 8. The length of the CDR3 is 17 residues. Germline CDR1 and CDR2: ENHRY and SYGVKD. In DNA form, the CDR3 reads TGTGCCATCAGTGACTCCACGGGAGGGAGTAACACCGGGGAGCTGTTTTTT. It codes for CAISDSTGGSNTGELFF.

This clone was detected ten times or more. The J gene is TRBJ2-1, the V gene TRBV25-1, with 7 bases matching TRBD2. The CDR3 loop spans 12 amino acids. Germline V CDR1 and CDR2: MGHDK, SYGVNS. The V segment lost 6 bases and the J segment 8 bases; nucleotides outside the gene matches: 4. Written as DNA, the CDR3 is TGTGCCAGCAGACTAGCGTACGATGAGCAGTTCTTC. It encodes CASRLAYDEQFF. Full variable domain (rest looked up from reference TRBV25-1 and TRBJ2-1): EADIYQTPRYLVIGTGKKITLECSQTMGHDKMYWYQQDPGMELHLIHYSYGVNSTEKGDLSSESTVSRIRTEHFPLTLESARPSHTSQYLCASRLAYDEQFFGPGTRLTVL.

This clone came up once. The genes are TRBV7-9 and TRBJ1-1; 9 nucleotides align to TRBD1. This CDR3 has 13 residues. CDR1 and CDR2 from the germline V gene are SEHNR and FQNEAQ (reference sequence). The V and J ends lost 8 bases and 5 bases, in that order; junction bases with no gene match: 6. The CDR3 DNA follows: TGTGCCAGCCTGGGACAGGGCTATACTGAAGCTTTCTTT. Translation: CASLGQGYTEAFF.

The V and J genes are TRBV6-1 and TRBJ2-1, with D possibly matching TRBD2 (6 bases). Per the germline V gene, CDR1 is MNHNS and CDR2 is SASEGT. This CDR3 has 16 residues. Trimming removed 4 bases from V and 7 bases from J, with 20 bases in between. DNA of the CDR3: TGTGCCAGCAGTGTCGACGGGAGAGGGCTATGGAATGAGCAGTTCTTC. It codes for CASSVDGRGLWNEQFF.